The present entry profiles one TCR beta chain with its context. What it recognizes is unknown. The junction and the germline gene differ at one end; a read error may be behind it. CDR3 size: 16 residues. Germline V lookup: CDR1 SGHAT, CDR2 FQNNGV. A constant-region primer primed TCR beta cDNA synthesis from 400 to 600 ng of total RNA. ARM-PCR was slightly modified, and three nested multiplex PCR rounds with it gave rise to the TCR beta libraries. Rounds one and two of PCR, each of 10 cycles, were primed with TRBV1-TRBV30 forward primers and a C-beta reverse primer. TCRdb recomputed calls from the multiplex PCR reads with MiXCR, one row per CDR3 protein. The data hold 310,000 or so distinct CDR3 sequences, with 50% to 60% observed a single time. The data belong to a study of tumor-infiltrating lymphocytes in primary liver carcinoma. The overall study: Tissue type made little difference to sample yields of roughly 3.5 to 7.13 million productive TCRbeta reads.

Overall study results and limits: Pairs comparing tumor with adjacent tissue or blood overlapped less than pairs drawn from tumor regions. Tumor samples exhibited a significantly greater top-250-clone fraction than blood samples (p = 0.039).

The authors took blood RNA from unsorted whole blood and also extracted germline DNA. The clonotype originates from a woman in her thirties with primary liver carcinoma and hepatitis B virus infection. Sequencing input: peripheral blood. The J gene is TRBJ2-7, the V gene TRBV11-2; D remains ambiguous. CDR3 amino acids: CVSSLESAERSYEQYF. The CDR3 DNA is TGTGTCAGCAGCTTAGAATCCGCAGAGAGAAGCTACGAGCAGTACTTC.